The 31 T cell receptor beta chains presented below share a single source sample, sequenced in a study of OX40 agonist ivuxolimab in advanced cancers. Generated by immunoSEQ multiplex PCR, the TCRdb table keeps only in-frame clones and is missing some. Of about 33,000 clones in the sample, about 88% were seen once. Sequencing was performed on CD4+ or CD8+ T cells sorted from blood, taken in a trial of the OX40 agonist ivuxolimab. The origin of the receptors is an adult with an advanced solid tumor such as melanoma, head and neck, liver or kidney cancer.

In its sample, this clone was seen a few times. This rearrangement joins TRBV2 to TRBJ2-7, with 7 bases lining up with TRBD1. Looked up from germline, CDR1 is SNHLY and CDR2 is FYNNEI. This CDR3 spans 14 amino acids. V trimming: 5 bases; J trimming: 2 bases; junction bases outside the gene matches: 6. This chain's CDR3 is CASSIPGTAYEQYF. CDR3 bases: TGTGCCAGCAGTATCCCCGGGACAGCCTACGAGCAGTACTTC.

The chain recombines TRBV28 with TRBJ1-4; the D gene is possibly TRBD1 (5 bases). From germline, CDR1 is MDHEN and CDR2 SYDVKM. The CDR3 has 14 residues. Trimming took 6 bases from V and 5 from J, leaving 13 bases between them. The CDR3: CASRVGRLNEKLFF. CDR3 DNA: TGTGCCAGCAGGGTGGGACGGCTCAATGAAAAACTGTTTTTT.

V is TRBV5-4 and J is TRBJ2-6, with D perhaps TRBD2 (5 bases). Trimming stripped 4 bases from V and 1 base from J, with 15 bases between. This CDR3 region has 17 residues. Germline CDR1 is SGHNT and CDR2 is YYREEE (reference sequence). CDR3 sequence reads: CASSGRGSSSGANVLTF. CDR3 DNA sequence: TGTGCCAGCAGCGGCCGAGGGAGCTCTTCTGGGGCCAACGTCCTGACTTTC.

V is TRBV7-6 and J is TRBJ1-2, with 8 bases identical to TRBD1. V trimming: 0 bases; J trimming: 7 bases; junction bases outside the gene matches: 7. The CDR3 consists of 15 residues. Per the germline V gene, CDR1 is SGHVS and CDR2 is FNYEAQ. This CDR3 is CASSLAPGTGSGYTF. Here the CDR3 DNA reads TGTGCCAGCAGCTTAGCGCCCGGGACAGGCAGTGGCTACACCTTC.

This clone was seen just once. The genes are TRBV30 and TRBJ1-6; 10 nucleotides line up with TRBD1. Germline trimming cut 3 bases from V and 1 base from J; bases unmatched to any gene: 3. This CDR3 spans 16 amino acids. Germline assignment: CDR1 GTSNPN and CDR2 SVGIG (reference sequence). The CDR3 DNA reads TGTGCCTGGAGCCCGGGACAGGGGTCCTATAATTCACCCCTCCACTTT. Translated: CAWSPGQGSYNSPLHF.

The CDR3 loop reads CASSLKTSGGDYEQYF. The CDR3, as DNA: TGTGCCAGCAGCTTAAAGACTAGCGGGGGGGACTACGAGCAGTACTTC. This chain joins TRBV28 and TRBJ2-7, with TRBD2 matching over 14 bases. The CDR3 length is 16 residues. Germline lookup yields CDR1 MDHEN and CDR2 SYDVKM. J lost 3 bases, V lost 6 bases, and 7 bases had no gene match. The full variable domain, its missing parts supplied by reference TRBV28 and TRBJ2-7, is DVKVTQSSRYLVKRTGEKVFLECVQDMDHENMFWYRQDPGLGLRLIYFSYDVKMKEKGDIPEGYSVSREKKERFSLILESASTNQTSMYLCASSLKTSGGDYEQYFGPGTRLTVT.

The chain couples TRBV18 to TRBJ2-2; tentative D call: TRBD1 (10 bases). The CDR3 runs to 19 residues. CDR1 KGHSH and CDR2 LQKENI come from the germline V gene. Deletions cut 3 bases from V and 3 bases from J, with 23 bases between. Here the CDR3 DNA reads TGTGCCAGCTCACCGCGGACAGGGGGGATAGCGGGAGACACCGGGGAGCTGTTTTTT. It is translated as CASSPRTGGIAGDTGELFF.

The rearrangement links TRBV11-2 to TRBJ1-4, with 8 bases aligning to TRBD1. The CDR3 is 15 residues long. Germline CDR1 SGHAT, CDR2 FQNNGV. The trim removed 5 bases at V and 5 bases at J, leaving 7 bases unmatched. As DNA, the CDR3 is TGTGCCAGCAGCCCCTGGACAGGGATAAATGAAAAACTGTTTTTT. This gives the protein CASSPWTGINEKLFF.

The CDR3 DNA reads TGTGCCAGCACATACGACAGGGGGAACACCGGGGAGCTGTTTTTT. Its translation is CASTYDRGNTGELFF. The rearrangement links TRBV6-5 to TRBJ2-2; 8 bases are shared with TRBD1. The V gene's germline CDR1 is MNHEY and CDR2 SVGAGI. The ends lost 7 bases at V and 1 base at J; junction bases unmatched: 5. This CDR3 comprises 15 residues.

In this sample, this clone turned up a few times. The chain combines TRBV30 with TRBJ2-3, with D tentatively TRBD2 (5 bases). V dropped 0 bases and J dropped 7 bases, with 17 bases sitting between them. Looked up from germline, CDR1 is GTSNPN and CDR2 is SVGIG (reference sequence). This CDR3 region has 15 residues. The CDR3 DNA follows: TGTGCCTGGAGTGTAATTTCCGGGGTAGGGTATACGCAGTATTTT. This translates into CAWSVISGVGYTQYF.

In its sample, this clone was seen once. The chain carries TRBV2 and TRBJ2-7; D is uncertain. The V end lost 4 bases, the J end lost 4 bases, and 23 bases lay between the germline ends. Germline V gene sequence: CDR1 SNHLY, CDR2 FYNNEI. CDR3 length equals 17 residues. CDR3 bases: TGTGCCAGCAGTGGAAGAAGAGCCTGGGGTTACGAGTACGAGCAGTACTTC. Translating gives CASSGRRAWGYEYEQYF.

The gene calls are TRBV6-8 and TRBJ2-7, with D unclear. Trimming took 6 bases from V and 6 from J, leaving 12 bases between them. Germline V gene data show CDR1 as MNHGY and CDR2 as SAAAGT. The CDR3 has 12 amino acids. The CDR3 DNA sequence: TGTGCCAGCAGGACCCTCTCTGCCGAGCAGTACTTC. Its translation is CASRTLSAEQYF.

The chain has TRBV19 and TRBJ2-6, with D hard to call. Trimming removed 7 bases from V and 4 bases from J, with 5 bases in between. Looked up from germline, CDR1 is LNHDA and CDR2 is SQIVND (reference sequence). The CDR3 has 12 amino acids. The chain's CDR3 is CASKAGANVLTF. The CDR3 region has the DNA TGTGCCAGTAAGGCCGGGGCCAACGTCCTGACTTTC. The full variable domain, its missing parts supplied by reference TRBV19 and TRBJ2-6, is DGGITQSPKYLFRKEGQNVTLSCEQNLNHDAMYWYRQDPGQGLRLIYYSQIVNDFQKGDIAEGYSVSREKKESFPLTVTSAQKNPTAFYLCASKAGANVLTFGAGSRLTVL.

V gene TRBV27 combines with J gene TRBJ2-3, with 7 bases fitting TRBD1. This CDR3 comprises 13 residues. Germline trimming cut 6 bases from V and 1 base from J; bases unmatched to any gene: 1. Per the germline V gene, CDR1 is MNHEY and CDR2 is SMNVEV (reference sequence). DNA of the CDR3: TGTGCCAGCAGCGGACAGGGCACAGATACGCAGTATTTT. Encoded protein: CASSGQGTDTQYF.

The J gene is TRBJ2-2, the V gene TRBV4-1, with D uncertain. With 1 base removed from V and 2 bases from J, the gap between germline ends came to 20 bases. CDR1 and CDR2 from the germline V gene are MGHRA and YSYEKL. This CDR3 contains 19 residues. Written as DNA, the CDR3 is TGCGCCAGCAGCCAAGGGACCCTACGTAGAATAAAAAACACCGGGGAGCTGTTTTTT. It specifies CASSQGTLRRIKNTGELFF.

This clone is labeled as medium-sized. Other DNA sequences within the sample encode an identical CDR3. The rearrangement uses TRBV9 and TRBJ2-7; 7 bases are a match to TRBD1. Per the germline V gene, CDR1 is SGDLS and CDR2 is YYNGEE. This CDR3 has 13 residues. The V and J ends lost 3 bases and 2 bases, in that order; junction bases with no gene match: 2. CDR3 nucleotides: TGTGCCAGCAGCGGACAGGGAGCCTACGAGCAGTACTTC. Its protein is CASSGQGAYEQYF.

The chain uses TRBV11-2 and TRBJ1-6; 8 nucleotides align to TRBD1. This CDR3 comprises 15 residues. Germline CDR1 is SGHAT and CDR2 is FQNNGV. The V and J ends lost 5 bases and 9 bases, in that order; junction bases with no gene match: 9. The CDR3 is CASSTHRGKSSPLHF. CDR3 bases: TGTGCCAGCAGCACCCACAGGGGGAAGAGTTCACCCCTCCACTTT.

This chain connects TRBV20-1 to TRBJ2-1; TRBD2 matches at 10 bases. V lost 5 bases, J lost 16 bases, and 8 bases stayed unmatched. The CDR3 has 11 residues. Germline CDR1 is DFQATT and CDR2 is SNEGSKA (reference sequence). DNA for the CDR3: TGCAGTGCTCGAGGACTAGCGGACAAATTCTTC. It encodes CSARGLADKFF.

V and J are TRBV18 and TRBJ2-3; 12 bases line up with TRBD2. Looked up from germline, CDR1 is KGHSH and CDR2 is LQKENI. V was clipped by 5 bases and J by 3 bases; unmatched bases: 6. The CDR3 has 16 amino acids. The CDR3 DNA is TGTGCCAGCTCATCCCTAGCGGGAGGGATAACAGATACGCAGTATTTT. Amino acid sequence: CASSSLAGGITDTQYF.

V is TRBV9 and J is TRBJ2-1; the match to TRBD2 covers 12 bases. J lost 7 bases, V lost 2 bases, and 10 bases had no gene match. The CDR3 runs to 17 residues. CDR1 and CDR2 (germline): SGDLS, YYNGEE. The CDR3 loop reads CASSVRASGRGWNEQFF. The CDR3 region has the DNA TGTGCCAGCAGCGTCCGGGCTAGCGGGAGGGGGTGGAATGAGCAGTTCTTC.

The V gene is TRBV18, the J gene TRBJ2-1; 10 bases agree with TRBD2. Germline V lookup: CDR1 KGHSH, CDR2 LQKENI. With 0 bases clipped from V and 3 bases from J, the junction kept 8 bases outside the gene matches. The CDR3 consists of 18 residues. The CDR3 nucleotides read TGTGCCAGCTCACCACCGATGGCTAGCGGGAGAGTCTACAATGAGCAGTTCTTC. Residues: CASSPPMASGRVYNEQFF. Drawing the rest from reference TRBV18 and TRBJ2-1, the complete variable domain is NAGVMQNPRHLVRRRGQEARLRCSPMKGHSHVYWYRQLPEEGLKFMVYLQKENIIDESGMPKERFSAEFPKEGPSILRIQQVVRGDSAAYFCASSPPMASGRVYNEQFFGPGTRLTVL.

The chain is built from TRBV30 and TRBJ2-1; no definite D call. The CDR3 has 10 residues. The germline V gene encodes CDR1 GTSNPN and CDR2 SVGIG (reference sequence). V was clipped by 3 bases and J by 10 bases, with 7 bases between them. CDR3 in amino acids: CAWSATEQFF. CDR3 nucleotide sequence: TGTGCCTGGAGCGCAACCGAGCAGTTCTTC.

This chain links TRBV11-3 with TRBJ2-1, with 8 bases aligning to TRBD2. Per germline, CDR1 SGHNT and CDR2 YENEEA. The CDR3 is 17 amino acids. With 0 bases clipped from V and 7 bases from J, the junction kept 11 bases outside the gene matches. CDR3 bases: TGTGCCAGCAGCTTAGAAGCCCCAGGAGCGGGGGCGAATGAGCAGTTCTTC. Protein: CASSLEAPGAGANEQFF.

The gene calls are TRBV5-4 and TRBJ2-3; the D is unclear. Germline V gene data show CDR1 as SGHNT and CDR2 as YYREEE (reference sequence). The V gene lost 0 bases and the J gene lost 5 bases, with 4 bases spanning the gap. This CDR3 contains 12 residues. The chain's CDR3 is CASSLVEDTQYF. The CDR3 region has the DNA TGTGCCAGCAGCTTGGTGGAAGATACGCAGTATTTT.

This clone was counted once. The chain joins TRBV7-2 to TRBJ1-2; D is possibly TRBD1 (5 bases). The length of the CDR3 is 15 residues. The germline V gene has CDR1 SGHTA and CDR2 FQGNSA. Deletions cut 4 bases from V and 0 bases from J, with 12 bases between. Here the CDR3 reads CASSSKGTPNYGYTF. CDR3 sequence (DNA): TGTGCCAGCAGCTCCAAAGGGACCCCTAACTATGGCTACACCTTC.

Written as DNA, the CDR3 is TGTGCCAGCAGCCGAACCTGGAACGTGGGTAGGGACTACGAGCAGTACTTC. It yields the protein CASSRTWNVGRDYEQYF. The genes are TRBV7-2 and TRBJ2-7, with D unresolved. The germline CDR1 and CDR2 sequences are SGHTA and FQGNSA. CDR3 size: 17 residues. V was shortened by 5 bases and J by 3 bases, with 23 bases between the two germline ends.

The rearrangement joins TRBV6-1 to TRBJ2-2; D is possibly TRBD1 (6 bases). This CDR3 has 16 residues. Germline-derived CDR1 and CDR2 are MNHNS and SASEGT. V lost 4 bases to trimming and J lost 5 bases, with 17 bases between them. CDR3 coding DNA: TGTGCCAGCAGTGTAGAACAGGGATTCCCTACCGGGGAGCTGTTTTTT. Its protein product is CASSVEQGFPTGELFF.

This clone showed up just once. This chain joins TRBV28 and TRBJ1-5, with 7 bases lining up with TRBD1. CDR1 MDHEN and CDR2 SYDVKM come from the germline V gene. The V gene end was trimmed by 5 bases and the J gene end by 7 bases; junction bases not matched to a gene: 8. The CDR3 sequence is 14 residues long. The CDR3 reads CASSILQGRQPQHF. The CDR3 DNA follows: TGTGCCAGCAGTATCCTACAGGGGAGGCAGCCCCAGCATTTT. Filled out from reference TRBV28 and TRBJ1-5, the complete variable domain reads DVKVTQSSRYLVKRTGEKVFLECVQDMDHENMFWYRQDPGLGLRLIYFSYDVKMKEKGDIPEGYSVSREKKERFSLILESASTNQTSMYLCASSILQGRQPQHFGDGTRLSIL.

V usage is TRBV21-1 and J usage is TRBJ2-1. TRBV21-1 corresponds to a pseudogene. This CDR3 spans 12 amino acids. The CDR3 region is CASSIRDNEQFF. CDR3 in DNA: TGTGCCAGCAGCATAAGGGACAATGAGCAGTTCTTC.

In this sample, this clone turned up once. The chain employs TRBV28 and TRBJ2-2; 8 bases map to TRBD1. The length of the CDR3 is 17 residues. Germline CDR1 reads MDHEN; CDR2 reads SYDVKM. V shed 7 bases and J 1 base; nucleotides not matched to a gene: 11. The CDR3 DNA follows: TGTGCCAGCATCTCATATCGGGGACAGGTGAACACCGGGGAGCTGTTTTTT. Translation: CASISYRGQVNTGELFF.

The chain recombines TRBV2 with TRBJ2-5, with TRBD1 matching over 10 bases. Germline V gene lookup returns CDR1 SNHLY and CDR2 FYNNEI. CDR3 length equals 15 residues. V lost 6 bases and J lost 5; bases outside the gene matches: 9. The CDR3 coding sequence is TGTGCCAGCAGCAACCGGGACAGGGGATCGGAGACCCAGTACTTC. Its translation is CASSNRDRGSETQYF.